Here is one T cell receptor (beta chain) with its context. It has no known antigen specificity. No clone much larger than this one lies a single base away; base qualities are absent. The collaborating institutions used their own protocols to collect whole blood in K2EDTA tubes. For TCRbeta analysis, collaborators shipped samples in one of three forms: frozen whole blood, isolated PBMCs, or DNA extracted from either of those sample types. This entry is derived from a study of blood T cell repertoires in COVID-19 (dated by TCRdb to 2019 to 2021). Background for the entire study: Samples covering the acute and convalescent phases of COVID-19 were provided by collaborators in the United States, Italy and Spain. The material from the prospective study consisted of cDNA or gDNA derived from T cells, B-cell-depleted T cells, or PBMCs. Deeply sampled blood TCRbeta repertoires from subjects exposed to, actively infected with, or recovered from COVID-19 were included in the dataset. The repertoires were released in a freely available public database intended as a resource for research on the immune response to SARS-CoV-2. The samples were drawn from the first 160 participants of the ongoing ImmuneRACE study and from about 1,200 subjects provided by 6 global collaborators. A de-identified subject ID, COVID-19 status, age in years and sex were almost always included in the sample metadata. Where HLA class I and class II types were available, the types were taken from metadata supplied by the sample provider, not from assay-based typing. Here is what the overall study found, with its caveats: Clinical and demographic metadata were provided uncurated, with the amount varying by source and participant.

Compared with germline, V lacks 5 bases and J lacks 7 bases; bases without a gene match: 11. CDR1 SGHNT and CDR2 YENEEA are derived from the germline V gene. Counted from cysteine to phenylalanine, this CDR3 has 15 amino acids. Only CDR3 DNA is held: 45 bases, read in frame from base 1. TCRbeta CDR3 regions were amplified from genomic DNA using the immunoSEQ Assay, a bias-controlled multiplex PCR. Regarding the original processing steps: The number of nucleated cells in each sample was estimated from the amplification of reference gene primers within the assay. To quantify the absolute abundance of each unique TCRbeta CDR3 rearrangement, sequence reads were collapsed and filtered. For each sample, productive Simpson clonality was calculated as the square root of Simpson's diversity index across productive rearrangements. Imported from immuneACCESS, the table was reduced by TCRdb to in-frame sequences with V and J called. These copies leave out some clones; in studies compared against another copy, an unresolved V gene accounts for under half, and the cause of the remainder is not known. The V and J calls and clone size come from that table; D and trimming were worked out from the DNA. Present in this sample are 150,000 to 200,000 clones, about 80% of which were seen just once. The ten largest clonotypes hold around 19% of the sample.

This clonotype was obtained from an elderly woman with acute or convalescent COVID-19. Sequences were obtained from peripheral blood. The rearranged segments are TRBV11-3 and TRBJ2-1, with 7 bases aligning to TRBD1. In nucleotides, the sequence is TGTGCCAGCAGCCTCCGACAGGGTCTGCGGAATGAGCAGTTCTTC. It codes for CASSLRQGLRNEQFF. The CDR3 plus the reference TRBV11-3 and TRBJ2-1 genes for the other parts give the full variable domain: EAGVVQSPRYKIIEKKQPVAFWCNPISGHNTLYWYLQNLGQGPELLIRYENEEAVDDSQLPKDRFSAERLKGVDSTLKIQPAELGDSAVYLCASSLRQGLRNEQFFGPGTRLTVL.